The rows below give T cell receptor beta chains drawn from one sample of a study of PD-1 blockade in classical Hodgkin lymphoma. Only in-frame clones appear in the TCRdb table, and some are missing; sequencing was by immunoSEQ multiplex PCR. Of 64,000 or so clones listed, about 90% are singletons. Sequencing used peripheral blood mononuclear cells (PBMCs), obtained before the fourth cycle of nivolumab. These receptors were obtained from a human donor with classical Hodgkin lymphoma. Both conserved end residues are part of each CDR3. D genes are given only for firm matches. The size entry is marked missing in some rows and otherwise reads once, few, many or a size class.

clone size	V gene	CDR3 length	D gene	J gene	CDR3 DNA	CDR3 protein
-	TRBV9	16	TRBD1	TRBJ2-3	TGTGCCAGCAGCCTCGGACCGGGACAGGGGTTAAATACGCAGTATTTT	CASSLGPGQGLNTQYF
-	TRBV7-8	18	TRBD2	TRBJ2-3	TGTGCCAGCAGCTCCCGGACTAGCGGGAGTGCTAGCACAGATACGCAGTATTTT	CASSSRTSGSASTDTQYF
-	TRBV21-1	13	-	TRBJ1-2	TGTGCCAGCAGCAAGGGACGGAATGATGGCTACACCTTC	CASSKGRNDGYTF
-	TRBV30	13	-	TRBJ1-1	TGTGCCTGGAGTGGCGGGGTGAACACTGAAGCTTTCTTT	CAWSGGVNTEAFF
-	TRBV6-5	12	-	TRBJ1-2	TGTGCCACCAGGCGTAGGGCCTATGGCTACACCTTC	CATRRRAYGYTF
-	TRBV5-5	16	-	TRBJ1-6	TGTGCCAGCAGCTCTTACTCGAGCTCCTATAATTCACCCCTCCACTTT	CASSSYSSSYNSPLHF
-	TRBV7-9	11	-	TRBJ2-5	TGTGCCAGCAGCTCCCAAGAGACCCAGTACTTC	CASSSQETQYF
-	TRBV25-1	14	-	TRBJ2-2	TGTGCCAGCAGTAGGGGCAGATACACCGGGGAGCTGTTTTTT	CASSRGRYTGELFF
-	TRBV5-6	14	-	TRBJ2-7	TGTGCCAGCAGCTTTAACAGACAGGTTCGGGAGCAGTACTTC	CASSFNRQVREQYF
once	TRBV5-6	17	TRBD1	TRBJ2-6	TGTGCCAGCAGCTGGGACAGGGCCTACTCTGGGGCCAACGTCCTGACTTTC	CASSWDRAYSGANVLTF
-	TRBV27	18	TRBD1	TRBJ2-7	TGTGCCAGCAGTAACCCGGGACAGGGGGGAGCCCTCTCCTACGAGCAGTACTTC	CASSNPGQGGALSYEQYF
-	TRBV7-2	13	-	TRBJ1-2	TGTGCCAGCAGCCGGACGGAATACTATGGCTACACCTTC	CASSRTEYYGYTF
-	TRBV7-2	16	TRBD2	TRBJ2-2	TGTGCCAGCAGCTCCCCTAGCGGGGGAGGGACCGGGGAGCTGTTTTTT	CASSSPSGGGTGELFF